One sample yielded the 25 T cell receptor beta chains listed below, sequenced in a study of cytomegalovirus exposure and HLA in healthy donors. PCR was performed using 60 Vbeta and 13 Jbeta primers. Assay used: immunoSEQ multiplex PCR; TCRdb lists only in-frame clones, some missing. The table lists about 180,000 clones, 65% to 80% of them singletons. The specimen sequenced was PBMCs. These receptors were collected from a woman in her 30s in good health and CMV-seropositive.

The CDR3 protein is CASSLLPLAGPKETQYF. The CDR3, as DNA: TGTGCCAGCAGCTTACTACCCCTAGCGGGGCCCAAAGAGACCCAGTACTTC. J is TRBJ2-5 and V is TRBV7-2; 9 positions match TRBD2. The CDR3 loop spans 17 amino acids. With V trimmed by 2 bases and J by 3 bases, 10 bases remained unmatched. Germline CDR1 reads SGHTA; CDR2 reads FQGNSA.

This chain's CDR3 is CASRGNRGSYNEQFF. Here the CDR3 DNA reads TGTGCCAGCAGGGGGAACAGGGGATCTTACAATGAGCAGTTCTTC. The chain carries TRBV2 and TRBJ2-1; 7 bases align to TRBD1. This CDR3 is 15 amino acids long. Germline V lookup: CDR1 SNHLY, CDR2 FYNNEI. With V trimmed by 6 bases and J by 4 bases, 9 bases remained unmatched.

The chain uses TRBV6-1 and TRBJ1-2, with D possibly matching TRBD1 (5 bases). This CDR3 has 14 amino acids. The V and J ends lost 1 base and 4 bases respectively, with 10 bases between them. Germline CDR1 is MNHNS and CDR2 is SASEGT. The CDR3 is CASSEVRGGYGYTF. The CDR3 DNA sequence: TGTGCCAGCAGTGAAGTCCGGGGGGGCTATGGCTACACCTTC.

The rearrangement uses TRBV11-2 and TRBJ1-1; perhaps TRBD1 as D (5 bases). This CDR3 has 11 residues. Per the germline V gene, CDR1 is SGHAT and CDR2 is FQNNGV. Trimming shortened V by 5 bases and J by 11 bases, and 12 bases separated the two germline ends. The CDR3 bases are TGTGCCAGCAGCCCCCGGGGGAGGGCTTTCTTT. It translates to CASSPRGRAFF.

The chain employs TRBV7-9 and TRBJ2-1, with 10 bases lining up with TRBD2. Germline trimming cut 6 bases from V and 6 bases from J; bases unmatched to any gene: 11. Per the germline V gene, CDR1 is SEHNR and CDR2 is FQNEAQ (reference sequence). The CDR3 has 16 residues. The CDR3 loop reads CASRSRAGGLLNEQFF. CDR3 DNA sequence: TGTGCCAGCAGGTCAAGAGCGGGGGGGTTGCTCAATGAGCAGTTCTTC.

V and J are TRBV10-2 and TRBJ2-3; TRBD2 matches at 8 bases. Germline V lookup: CDR1 WSHSY, CDR2 SAAADI. Trimming took 6 bases from V and 6 from J; bases not matched to a gene: 11. The CDR3 sequence is 15 residues long. The CDR3 sequence: CASRRWTSSEDTQYF. CDR3 DNA sequence: TGCGCCAGCAGACGATGGACTAGCAGCGAGGATACGCAGTATTTT.

V usage is TRBV27 and J usage is TRBJ2-3; D is perhaps TRBD2 (7 bases). Germline lookup yields CDR1 MNHEY and CDR2 SMNVEV (reference sequence). The CDR3 covers 16 residues. Trimming removed 3 bases from V and 0 bases from J, with 13 bases in between. Written as DNA, the CDR3 is TGTGCCAGCAGTTTGGTCCGGGGGGCCAGCACAGATACGCAGTATTTT. It yields the protein CASSLVRGASTDTQYF.

The rearrangement uses TRBV6-1 and TRBJ2-2; D unresolved. The CDR3 runs to 11 residues. Trimming shortened V by 8 bases and J by 5 bases, and 6 bases separated the two germline ends. Per germline, CDR1 MNHNS and CDR2 SASEGT. CDR3 sequence: CASERTGELFF. CDR3 nucleotides: TGTGCCAGCGAGAGGACCGGGGAGCTGTTTTTT.

This rearrangement joins TRBV21-1 to TRBJ2-1; the table's TRBD1 call for D was not verified on the DNA. TRBV21-1 is reported as a pseudogene. This CDR3 region has 17 residues. Here the CDR3 reads CASREKRTGRRGNEQFF. The CDR3 bases are TGTGCCAGCAGAGAAAAGCGGACAGGGCGCAGAGGGAATGAGCAGTTCTTC.

This rearrangement joins TRBV7-8 to TRBJ2-6, with D perhaps TRBD2 (6 bases). Germline V gene lookup returns CDR1 SGHVS and CDR2 FQNEAQ. Trimming took 4 bases from V and 0 from J, leaving 13 bases between them. The CDR3 loop spans 17 amino acids. The CDR3 DNA reads TGTGCCAGCAGCTCCTCGACCGGGGGCTCTGGGGCCAACGTCCTGACTTTC. Translated, it gives CASSSSTGGSGANVLTF.

This clone was seen just once. J is TRBJ2-3 and V is TRBV7-2; D is unresolved. CDR1 SGHTA and CDR2 FQGNSA come from the germline V gene. The CDR3 has 13 residues. V gave up 3 bases and J gave up 3 bases, with 7 bases separating them. The CDR3 coding sequence is TGTGCCAGCAGCTTCGACTGGACAGATACGCAGTATTTT. This translates into CASSFDWTDTQYF.

The chain combines TRBV2 with TRBJ2-7; the D is unclear. This CDR3 comprises 11 residues. Germline lookup yields CDR1 SNHLY and CDR2 FYNNEI. V was clipped by 9 bases and J by 2 bases, with 8 bases between them. The CDR3 loop is CASEAPYEQYF. The CDR3 nucleotides are TGTGCCAGTGAGGCTCCCTACGAGCAGTACTTC.

This chain links TRBV4-3 with TRBJ2-7, with 9 bases lining up with TRBD1. Germline V gene lookup returns CDR1 LGHNA and CDR2 YSLEER. V lost 5 bases to trimming and J lost 2 bases; unmatched junction nucleotides: 10. This CDR3 has 16 residues. The CDR3 coding sequence is TGCGCCAGCAGCTCTATTTGGGGACAGGGAACCTACGAGCAGTACTTC. Its translation: CASSSIWGQGTYEQYF.

V is TRBV10-3 and J is TRBJ2-5; D is uncertain. Trimming took 3 bases from V and 5 from J, leaving 10 bases between them. The CDR3 extends over 13 amino acids. Per germline, CDR1 ENHRY and CDR2 SYGVKD. The CDR3 DNA sequence: TGTGCCATCAGTGAAGTGGAGATGGAGACCCAGTACTTC. Residues: CAISEVEMETQYF.

The rearrangement uses TRBV15 and TRBJ2-7; 8 nucleotides line up with TRBD1. This CDR3 comprises 16 residues. CDR1 is LNHNV, CDR2 YYDKDF, per germline (reference sequence). V was clipped by 0 bases and J by 4 bases; unmatched bases: 8. This CDR3 reads CATSRDTGTGPYEQYF. CDR3 nucleotides: TGTGCCACCAGCAGAGATACGGGGACAGGACCGTACGAGCAGTACTTC.

The chain has TRBV4-2 and TRBJ1-5; TRBD1 is a possible D gene (5 bases). V lost 3 bases and J lost 2, with 14 bases in between. CDR1 and CDR2 from the germline V gene are LGHNA and YNFKEQ. The CDR3 is 16 residues long. CDR3 residues: CASSQYTGGGNQPQHF. The DNA of the CDR3 is TGTGCCAGCAGCCAGTACACCGGGGGTGGCAATCAGCCCCAGCATTTT.

In its sample, this clone was seen a few times. The V gene is TRBV18, the J gene TRBJ1-6, with D perhaps TRBD1 (5 bases). With 3 bases removed from V and 6 bases from J, the gap between germline ends came to 18 bases. Germline CDR1 and CDR2: KGHSH and LQKENI. The CDR3 spans 17 residues. The CDR3 nucleotides are TGTGCCAGCTCACCGTATGGGGGGGGGATGAGTAATTCACCCCTCCACTTT. This translates into CASSPYGGGMSNSPLHF. Supplemented by reference TRBV18 and TRBJ1-6, the full variable domain reads NAGVMQNPRHLVRRRGQEARLRCSPMKGHSHVYWYRQLPEEGLKFMVYLQKENIIDESGMPKERFSAEFPKEGPSILRIQQVVRGDSAAYFCASSPYGGGMSNSPLHFGNGTRLTVT.

The V gene is TRBV7-2, the J gene TRBJ2-7; D might be TRBD2 (6 bases). This CDR3 is 14 amino acids long. Trimming cost V 4 bases and J 3 bases, with 13 bases left between them. The germline V gene encodes CDR1 SGHTA and CDR2 FQGNSA. CDR3 in amino acids: CASSYRDLIYEQYF. CDR3 coding DNA: TGTGCCAGCAGCTACCGGGACTTGATCTACGAGCAGTACTTC.

This chain links TRBV7-2 with TRBJ2-4; TRBD2 agrees at 7 bases. V shed 0 bases and J 0 bases; nucleotides not matched to a gene: 2. Germline V CDR1 and CDR2: SGHTA, FQGNSA. This CDR3 region has 16 residues. The CDR3: CASSLAAGLAKNIQYF. In DNA form, the CDR3 reads TGTGCCAGCAGCTTAGCAGCGGGACTAGCCAAAAACATTCAGTACTTC.

The chain recombines TRBV7-9 with TRBJ1-5; the match to TRBD1 covers 9 bases. The V gene end was trimmed by 3 bases and the J gene end by 0 bases; junction bases not matched to a gene: 3. CDR1 is SEHNR, CDR2 FQNEAQ, per germline (reference sequence). The CDR3 runs to 16 residues. The DNA of the CDR3 is TGTGCCAGCAGCTTGGGACAGGGCCCTAGCAATCAGCCCCAGCATTTT. Translating it yields CASSLGQGPSNQPQHF. The full variable domain, completed using reference TRBV7-9 and TRBJ1-5, is DTGVSQNPRHKITKRGQNVTFRCDPISEHNRLYWYRQTLGQGPEFLTYFQNEAQLEKSRLLSDRFSAERPKGSFSTLEIQRTEQGDSAMYLCASSLGQGPSNQPQHFGDGTRLSIL.

The chain couples TRBV9 to TRBJ2-1; 7 nucleotides line up with TRBD1. Germline V lookup: CDR1 SGDLS, CDR2 YYNGEE. The length of the CDR3 is 16 residues. Unmatched junction bases numbered 12, after V lost 9 bases and J lost 0 bases. The CDR3 coding sequence is TGTGCCACCAGTGGGACAGACCGATCCTCCTACAATGAGCAGTTCTTC. Encoded protein: CATSGTDRSSYNEQFF.

The CDR3 loop is CASSPRTGKGRNTIYF. The CDR3 nucleotides read TGTGCCAGCAGCCCTCGGACAGGGAAAGGAAGAAACACCATATATTTT. The chain employs TRBV7-9 and TRBJ1-3, with 8 positions matching TRBD1. There are 16 residues in the CDR3. Trimming took 5 bases from V and 5 from J; bases not matched to a gene: 11. Germline V CDR1 and CDR2: SEHNR, FQNEAQ (reference sequence).

The DNA for the CDR3 is TGTGCCAGCAGCCCACTAACCGGGGGGAACACTGAAGCTTTCTTT. Translated: CASSPLTGGNTEAFF. The chain carries TRBV4-2 and TRBJ1-1; D is perhaps TRBD1 (5 bases). This CDR3 spans 15 amino acids. V lost 4 bases and J 1 base, leaving 13 bases between the germline ends. Germline values: CDR1 LGHNA, CDR2 YNFKEQ.

The chain uses TRBV5-1 and TRBJ1-2; 11 nucleotides line up with TRBD1. V dropped 4 bases and J dropped 4; count of bases not matched to a gene: 6. The CDR3 is 15 amino acids. The germline V gene encodes CDR1 SGHRS and CDR2 YFSETQ. CDR3 sequence (DNA): TGCGCCAGCAGCCCCTGGACAGGGGGCGGCTATGGCTACACCTTC. Protein sequence: CASSPWTGGGYGYTF.

V and J are TRBV29-1 and TRBJ2-5, with TRBD1 matching 7 bases. The CDR3 covers 13 residues. Trimming at V came to 7 bases and at J to 2 bases, leaving 7 bases not matched to a gene. Germline assignment: CDR1 SQVTM and CDR2 ANQGSEA. The CDR3, as DNA: TGCAGCGCCCGGGGACAGAGACAAGAGACCCAGTACTTC. Amino acid sequence: CSARGQRQETQYF.